Listed below are T cell receptor beta chains from one sample, sequenced in a study of blood T cell repertoires in COVID-19. Produced via immunoSEQ multiplex PCR; TCRdb's table is partial and in-frame only. The sample lists 200,000 or so clones, approximately 90% occurring once. Sequenced material: peripheral blood. These receptors all stem from a man in his thirties or forties with COVID-19, enrolled during active disease. The CDR3 runs from the conserved cysteine through the conserved F or W. Fields, in order: V gene, J gene, CDR3 protein.

V: TRBV18
J: TRBJ1-6
CDR3: CASSPNQGRESPLHF

V: TRBV19
J: TRBJ1-2
CDR3: CASSMGQNYYTF

V: TRBV19
J: TRBJ2-3
CDR3: CASKNRQASTDTQYF

V: TRBV7-2
J: TRBJ1-5
CDR3: CASSLARGSNQPQHF

V: TRBV6-5
J: TRBJ1-6
CDR3: CASSSGKESPLHF

V: TRBV20-1
J: TRBJ2-7
CDR3: CSASFRAGGVGEQYF

V: TRBV27
J: TRBJ1-2
CDR3: CASSLMGRDGYTF

V: TRBV30
J: TRBJ1-5
CDR3: CAWSSGQGSAPQHF

V: TRBV19
J: TRBJ1-2
CDR3: CASSQNHYGYTF

V: TRBV27
J: TRBJ1-2
CDR3: CASSLTGWYGYTF

V: TRBV18
J: TRBJ2-3
CDR3: CASSPPKEGGTDTQYF

V: TRBV7-3
J: TRBJ2-3
CDR3: CASSLNGLVRDTQYF

V: TRBV7-9
J: TRBJ1-2
CDR3: CASSPTWPGYTF

V: TRBV3-1/TRBV3-2
J: TRBJ2-7
CDR3: CASSLGQVGYEQYF

V: TRBV6-6
J: TRBJ2-3
CDR3: CASTPATSGRTDTQYF

V: TRBV2
J: TRBJ2-7
CDR3: CASSEPAGFWQYF

V: TRBV6-6
J: TRBJ1-6
CDR3: CASSPEGIGDNSPLHF

V: TRBV2
J: TRBJ2-7
CDR3: CASSVPDTSYEQYF

V: TRBV2
J: TRBJ1-2
CDR3: CASSLGQGTYYGYTF

V: TRBV24-1
J: TRBJ2-3
CDR3: CATSDPRGGDTQYF

V: TRBV7-2
J: TRBJ1-3
CDR3: CASSPQAVPGGNTIYF

V: TRBV28
J: TRBJ2-7
CDR3: CASIKSGSSYEQYF

V: TRBV3-1/TRBV3-2
J: TRBJ1-2
CDR3: CASSPGGVGYGYTF

V: TRBV13
J: TRBJ2-4
CDR3: CASSLGAGQGSLGGNIQYF

V: TRBV30
J: TRBJ1-5
CDR3: CAWSVQLSHVPLGGGLKSQHF

V: TRBV7-2
J: TRBJ1-2
CDR3: CASSPGQIGGYTF

V: TRBV7-2
J: TRBJ1-2
CDR3: CASSPQQGNGYTF

V: TRBV15
J: TRBJ2-3
CDR3: CATTTFLAGRTDTQYF

V: TRBV11-2
J: TRBJ2-3
CDR3: CASRSGGSLGPDTQYF

V: TRBV24-1
J: TRBJ1-1
CDR3: CATSDPTGTLLEAFF

V: TRBV28
J: TRBJ2-7
CDR3: CASTLRTESSYEQYF

V: TRBV27
J: TRBJ2-7
CDR3: CASSPGVTYEQYF

V: TRBV5-1
J: TRBJ2-1
CDR3: CASRGTSAYNEQFF

V: TRBV5-4
J: TRBJ1-1
CDR3: CASGRGLNTEAFF

V: TRBV28
J: TRBJ1-1
CDR3: CASSLPPMAGISAEAFF

V: TRBV7-9
J: TRBJ1-2
CDR3: CASSPRTDLYGYTF

V: TRBV27
J: TRBJ1-5
CDR3: CASSILSLTDLSNQPQHF

V: TRBV28
J: TRBJ2-3
CDR3: CASSRSSFPADTQYF

V: TRBV21-1
J: TRBJ1-2
CDR3: CASSVKGTGGIGADGYTF

V: TRBV6-5
J: TRBJ2-7
CDR3: CASSLHGQGVYEQYF

V: TRBV2
J: TRBJ1-4
CDR3: CASKGLRNEKLFF

V: TRBV18
J: TRBJ1-2
CDR3: CASSPPGVNYGYTF

V: TRBV4-2
J: TRBJ2-7
CDR3: CASSGGTGYTYEQYF

V: TRBV4-3
J: TRBJ2-7
CDR3: CASSQDPRSSYEQYF

V: TRBV24-1
J: TRBJ2-2
CDR3: CAASTGLIDTGELFF

V: TRBV27
J: TRBJ2-1
CDR3: CASSSSGSIYNEQFF

V: TRBV5-4
J: TRBJ1-6
CDR3: CASSSSRQGFNSPLHF

V: TRBV18
J: TRBJ1-3
CDR3: CASSPQQTGYSGNTIYF

V: TRBV6-6
J: TRBJ1-4
CDR3: CASSDSSNEKLFF

V: TRBV7-9
J: TRBJ2-2
CDR3: CASSLGTGDGELFF

V: TRBV28
J: TRBJ2-2
CDR3: CASSPLSWEGWTGELFF

V: TRBV27
J: TRBJ1-2
CDR3: CASSFYVGGSGGYTF

V: TRBV28
J: TRBJ2-1
CDR3: CASKKTGPYNEQFF